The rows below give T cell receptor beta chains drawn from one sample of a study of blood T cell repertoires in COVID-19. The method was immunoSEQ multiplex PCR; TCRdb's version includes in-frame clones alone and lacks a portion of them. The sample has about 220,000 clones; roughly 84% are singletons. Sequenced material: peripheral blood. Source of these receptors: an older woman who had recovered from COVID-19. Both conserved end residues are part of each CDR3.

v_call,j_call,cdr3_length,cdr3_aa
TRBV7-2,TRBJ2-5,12,CASSFGPETQYF
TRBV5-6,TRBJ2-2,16,CASSSGQGANTGELFF
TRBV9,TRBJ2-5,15,CASSVQGAGGETQYF
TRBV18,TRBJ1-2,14,CASSGVGTNYGYTF
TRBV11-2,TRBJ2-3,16,CASSLMLRRRTDTQYF
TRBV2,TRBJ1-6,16,CASSSGTGSENSPLHF
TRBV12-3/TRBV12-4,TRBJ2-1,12,CASTVQGHEQFF
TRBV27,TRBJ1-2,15,CASSMGVGTGHGYTF
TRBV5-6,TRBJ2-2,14,CASSLYRGTGELFF
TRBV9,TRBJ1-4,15,CASSAGQLTNEKLFF
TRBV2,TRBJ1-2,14,CASSRIAANYGYTF
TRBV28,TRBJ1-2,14,CASSLIQGARGYTF
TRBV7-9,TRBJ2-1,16,CASSKDAGRVYNEQFF
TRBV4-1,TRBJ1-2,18,CASSQVQSRTGGANGYTF
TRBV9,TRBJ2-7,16,CASSVGDLGHLYEQYF